This TCR beta chain originates from a study of molecular identifiers for immune sequencing clone quantification. The V and J ends lost 6 bases and 5 bases respectively, with 17 bases between them. The length of the CDR3 is 14 residues. Germline CDR1 MGHDK, CDR2 SYGVNS. Whole-study results and caveats: Highly expanded clone sizes could be underestimated through barcode sharing by identical TCR molecules. Over 99% of CMV-specific effector molecules, but under 1% of naive ones, were in clones above 20 copies.

Sorted naive CD8 T cells, 20,000 to 1,000,000, were sequenced from 10%, 30% or 50% RNA. Based on a CD8+CD4-CCR7+CD45RA+ profile, naive CD8 T cells were sorted. The table lists this clonotype with many counts. Antigen specificity is unknown. TCRdb redid the calling of the PCR reads with MiXCR, one entry per CDR3 protein. Counted here are roughly 55,000 distinct CDR3 sequences, around 34% occurring once; the ten biggest clones make up 3.8%. The chain employs TRBV25-1 and TRBJ2-7, with D perhaps TRBD2 (5 bases). The TCR comes from a human donor in good health. Some libraries in this study had Jurkat cell RNA spiked in. Sequenced sample: naive CD8+ T cells from blood, with Jurkat cell RNA spiked in. Regarding subset: FACS-sorted CD8+CD4-CCR7+CD45RA+ naive T cells. The CDR3 is CASSHPSLAHEQYF. CDR3 sequence (DNA): TGTGCCAGCAGCCACCCGAGTCTAGCCCACGAGCAGTACTTC.